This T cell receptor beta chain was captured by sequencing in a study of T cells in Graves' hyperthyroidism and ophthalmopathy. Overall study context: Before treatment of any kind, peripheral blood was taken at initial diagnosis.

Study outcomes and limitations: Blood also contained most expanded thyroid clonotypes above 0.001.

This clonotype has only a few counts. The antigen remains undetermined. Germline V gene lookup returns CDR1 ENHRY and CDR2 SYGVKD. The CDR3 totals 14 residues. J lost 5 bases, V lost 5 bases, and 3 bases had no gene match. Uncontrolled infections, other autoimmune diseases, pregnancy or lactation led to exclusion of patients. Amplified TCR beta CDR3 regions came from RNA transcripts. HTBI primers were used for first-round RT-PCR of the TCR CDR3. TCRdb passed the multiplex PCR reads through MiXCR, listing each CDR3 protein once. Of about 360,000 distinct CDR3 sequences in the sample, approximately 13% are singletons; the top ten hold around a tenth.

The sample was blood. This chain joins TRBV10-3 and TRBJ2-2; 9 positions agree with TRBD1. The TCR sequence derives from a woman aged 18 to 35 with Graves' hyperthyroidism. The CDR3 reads CAISSGTGTGELFF. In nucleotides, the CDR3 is TGTGCCATCAGTTCCGGGACAGGGACCGGGGAGCTGTTTTTT.